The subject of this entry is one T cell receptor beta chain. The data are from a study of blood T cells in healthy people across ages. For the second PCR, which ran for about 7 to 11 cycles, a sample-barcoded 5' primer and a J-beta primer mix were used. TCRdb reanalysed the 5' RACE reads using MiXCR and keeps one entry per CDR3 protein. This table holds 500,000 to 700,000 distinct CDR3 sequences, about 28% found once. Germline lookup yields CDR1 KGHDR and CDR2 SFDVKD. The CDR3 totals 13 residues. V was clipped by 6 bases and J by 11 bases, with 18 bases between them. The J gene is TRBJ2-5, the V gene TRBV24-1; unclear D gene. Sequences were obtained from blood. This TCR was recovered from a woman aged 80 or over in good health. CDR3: CATSLALFNEQYF. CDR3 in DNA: TGTGCCACCAGTTTGGCCCTGTTCAATGAGCAGTACTTC.